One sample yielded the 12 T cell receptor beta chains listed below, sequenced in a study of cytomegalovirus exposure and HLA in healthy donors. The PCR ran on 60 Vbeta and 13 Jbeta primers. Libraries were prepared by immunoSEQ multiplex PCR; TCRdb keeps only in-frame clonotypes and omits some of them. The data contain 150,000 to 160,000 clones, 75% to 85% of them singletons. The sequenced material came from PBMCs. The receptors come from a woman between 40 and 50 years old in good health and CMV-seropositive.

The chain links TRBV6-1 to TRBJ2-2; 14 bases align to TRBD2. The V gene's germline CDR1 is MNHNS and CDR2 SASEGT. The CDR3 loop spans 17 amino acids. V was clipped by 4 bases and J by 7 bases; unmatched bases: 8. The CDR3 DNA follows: TGTGCCAGCAGTGGGGGACTAGCGGGAGTAGGTAACGGGGAGCTGTTTTTT. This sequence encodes CASSGGLAGVGNGELFF.

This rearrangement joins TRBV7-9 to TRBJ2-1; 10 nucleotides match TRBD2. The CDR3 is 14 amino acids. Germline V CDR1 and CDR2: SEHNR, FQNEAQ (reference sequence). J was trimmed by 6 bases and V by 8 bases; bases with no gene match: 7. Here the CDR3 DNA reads TGTGCCAGCTTCGAGCGGGAGGGCCTCAATGAGCAGTTCTTC. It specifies CASFEREGLNEQFF.

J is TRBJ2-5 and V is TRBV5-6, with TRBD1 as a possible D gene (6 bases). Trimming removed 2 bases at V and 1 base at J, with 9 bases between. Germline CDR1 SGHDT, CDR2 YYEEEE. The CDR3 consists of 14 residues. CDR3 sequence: CASSLGTLQETQYF. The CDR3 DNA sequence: TGTGCCAGCAGCTTAGGGACACTCCAAGAGACCCAGTACTTC.

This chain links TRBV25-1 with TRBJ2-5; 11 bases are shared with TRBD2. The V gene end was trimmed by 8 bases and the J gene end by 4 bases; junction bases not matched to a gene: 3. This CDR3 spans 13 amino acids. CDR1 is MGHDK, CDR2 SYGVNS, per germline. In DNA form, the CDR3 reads TGTGCCAGCCGGACTAGCGGGCTAGAGACCCAGTACTTC. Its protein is CASRTSGLETQYF.

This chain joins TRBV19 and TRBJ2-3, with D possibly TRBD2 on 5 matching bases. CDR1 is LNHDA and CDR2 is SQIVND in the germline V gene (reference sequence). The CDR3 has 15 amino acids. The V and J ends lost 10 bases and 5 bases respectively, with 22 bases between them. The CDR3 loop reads CATNEYLDRGDTQYF. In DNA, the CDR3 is TGTGCCACCAATGAATACCTAGATCGGGGAGATACGCAGTATTTT. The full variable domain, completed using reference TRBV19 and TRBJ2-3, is DGGITQSPKYLFRKEGQNVTLSCEQNLNHDAMYWYRQDPGQGLRLIYYSQIVNDFQKGDIAEGYSVSREKKESFPLTVTSAQKNPTAFYLCATNEYLDRGDTQYFGPGTRLTVL.

Here the CDR3 reads CASTPDRGHGYTF. In DNA, the CDR3 is TGTGCCAGCACCCCAGACAGGGGGCATGGCTACACCTTC. The J gene is TRBJ1-2, the V gene TRBV5-6, with TRBD1 matching 10 bases. Germline CDR1 and CDR2: SGHDT and YYEEEE. The CDR3 has 13 residues. J gave up 6 bases and V 6 bases, and 5 bases lay outside the gene matches.

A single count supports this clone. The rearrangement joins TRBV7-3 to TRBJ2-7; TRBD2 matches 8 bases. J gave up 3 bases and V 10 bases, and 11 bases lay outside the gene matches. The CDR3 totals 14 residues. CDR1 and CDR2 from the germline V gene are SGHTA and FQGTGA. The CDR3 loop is CAKSGLAGHYEQYF. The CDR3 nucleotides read TGTGCCAAAAGTGGGTTAGCGGGGCACTACGAGCAGTACTTC.

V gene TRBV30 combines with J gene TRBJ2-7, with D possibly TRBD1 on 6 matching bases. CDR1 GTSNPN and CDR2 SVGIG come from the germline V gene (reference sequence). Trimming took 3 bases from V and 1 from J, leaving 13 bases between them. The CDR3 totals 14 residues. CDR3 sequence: CAWSQDSTSYEQYF. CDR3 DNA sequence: TGTGCCTGGAGCCAGGACAGCACATCCTACGAGCAGTACTTC.

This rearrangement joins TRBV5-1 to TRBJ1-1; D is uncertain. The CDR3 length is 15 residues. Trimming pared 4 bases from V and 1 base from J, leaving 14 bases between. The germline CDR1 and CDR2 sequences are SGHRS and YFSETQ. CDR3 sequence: CASSPGGFGNTEAFF. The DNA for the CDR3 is TGCGCCAGCAGCCCGGGAGGGTTTGGGAACACTGAAGCTTTCTTT.

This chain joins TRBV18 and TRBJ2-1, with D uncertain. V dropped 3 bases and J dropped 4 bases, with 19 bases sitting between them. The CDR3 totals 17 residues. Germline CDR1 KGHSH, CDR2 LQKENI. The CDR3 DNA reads TGTGCCAGCTCACCCTTGGGTGGAGCGTACGTATACAATGAGCAGTTCTTC. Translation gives CASSPLGGAYVYNEQFF.

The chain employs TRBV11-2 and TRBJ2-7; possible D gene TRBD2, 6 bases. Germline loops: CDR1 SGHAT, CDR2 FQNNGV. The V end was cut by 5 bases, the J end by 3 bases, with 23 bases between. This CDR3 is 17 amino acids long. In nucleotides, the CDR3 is TGTGCCAGCAGCCCCTCATATGGTAGCGGCCCTTACTACGAGCAGTACTTC. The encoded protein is CASSPSYGSGPYYEQYF.

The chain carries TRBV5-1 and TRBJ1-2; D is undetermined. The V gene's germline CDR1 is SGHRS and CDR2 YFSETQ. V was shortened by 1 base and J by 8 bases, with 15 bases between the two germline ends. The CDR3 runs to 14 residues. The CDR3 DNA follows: TGCGCCAGCAGCTTGTCCCTGTCCTTGGGCGGCTACACCTTC. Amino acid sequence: CASSLSLSLGGYTF.